A single sample is the source of the 32 T cell receptor beta chains below, sequenced in a study of T cells in Graves' hyperthyroidism and ophthalmopathy. Amplification of TCR beta CDR3 regions was performed using RNA transcripts as template. The HTBI primer set was used in a first-round RT-PCR of the TCR CDR3. TCRdb re-derived calls from the multiplex PCR reads in MiXCR, one entry per CDR3 protein. The table has about 98,000 distinct CDR3 sequences, 40% seen once. Sequenced sample: peripheral blood or thyroid tissue (not recorded which). The receptors stem from a woman in her twenties or thirties with Graves' hyperthyroidism.

The sample holds many counts of this clonotype. The CDR3 region has the DNA TGCGCCAGCAGCTTACAGGGGTACGCCGACACTGAAGCTTTCTTT. Its translation: CASSLQGYADTEAFF. V gene TRBV5-1 combines with J gene TRBJ1-1, with 7 positions matching TRBD1. Germline V gene sequence: CDR1 SGHRS, CDR2 YFSETQ. This CDR3 comprises 15 residues. The V gene end was trimmed by 2 bases and the J gene end by 3 bases; junction bases not matched to a gene: 7.

This clonotype was counted ten times or more. The V gene is TRBV4-1, the J gene TRBJ2-3; D is possibly TRBD2 (6 bases). Germline V gene lookup returns CDR1 MGHRA and CDR2 YSYEKL. The CDR3 is 16 amino acids. Trimming took 1 base from V and 0 from J, leaving 11 bases between them. The CDR3 DNA reads TGCGCCAGCAGCCAAGGCCTAGCGTCTAGCACAGATACGCAGTATTTT. It codes for CASSQGLASSTDTQYF.

This clonotype showed up many times. This chain links TRBV15 with TRBJ2-7; 7 bases are a match to TRBD2. With V trimmed by 1 base and J by 6 bases, 12 bases remained unmatched. This CDR3 has 16 amino acids. CDR1 is LNHNV, CDR2 YYDKDF, per germline (reference sequence). The DNA for the CDR3 is TGTGCCACCAGCAGAGTACTGGAGGGACTATCGCCCGAGCAGTACTTC. Translation gives CATSRVLEGLSPEQYF. The full variable domain, with the rest looked up from reference TRBV15 and TRBJ2-7, is DAMVIQNPRYQVTQFGKPVTLSCSQTLNHNVMYWYQQKSSQAPKLLFHYYDKDFNNEADTPDNFQSRRPNTSFCFLDIRSPGLGDTAMYLCATSRVLEGLSPEQYFGPGTRLTVT.

This clonotype was counted ten times or more. The chain recombines TRBV28 with TRBJ1-6; D uncertain. Germline lookup yields CDR1 MDHEN and CDR2 SYDVKM. The CDR3 length is 15 residues. Trimming pared 2 bases from V and 5 bases from J, leaving 10 bases between. The CDR3 spells CASSLLGHNNSPLHF. In DNA, the CDR3 is TGTGCCAGCAGTTTACTTGGGCACAATAATTCACCCCTCCACTTT.

In its sample, this clonotype was seen many times. The V and J genes are TRBV19 and TRBJ2-6, with D possibly being TRBD1 (6 bases). The CDR3 has 20 residues. Trimming shortened V by 7 bases and J by 2 bases, and 27 bases separated the two germline ends. Germline V lookup: CDR1 LNHDA, CDR2 SQIVND (reference sequence). Here the CDR3 DNA reads TGTGCCAGTAACGACCCCCGGGACACCCAGTATGGACCTGGGGCCAACGTCCTGACTTTC. Translated: CASNDPRDTQYGPGANVLTF.

This clonotype appeared a few times. CDR3 amino acids: CASSLSLDGAYEQYF. As DNA, the CDR3 is TGTGCCAGCAGTTTATCTCTGGACGGCGCATACGAGCAGTACTTC. The genes are TRBV28 and TRBJ2-7; no reliable D call. The germline V gene has CDR1 MDHEN and CDR2 SYDVKM. The CDR3 sequence is 15 residues long. Trimming shortened V by 1 base and J by 4 bases, and 14 bases separated the two germline ends.

This clonotype has a count of ten or more. The rearrangement links TRBV19 to TRBJ2-2, with D perhaps matching TRBD2 (6 bases). This CDR3 region has 12 residues. Trimming removed 9 bases from V and 5 bases from J, with 10 bases in between. Germline values: CDR1 LNHDA, CDR2 SQIVND (reference sequence). This chain's CDR3 is CASRETTGELFF. The CDR3 nucleotides are TGTGCCAGCCGGGAGACGACCGGGGAGCTGTTTTTT.

Concerning this clonotype: This may arise from a read error, as a much more abundant clone is one base away. The chain employs TRBV2 and TRBJ1-1; D is unclear. The CDR3 spans 14 residues. The germline V gene has CDR1 SNHLY and CDR2 FYNNEI. The CDR3 DNA reads as TGTGCCAGCAGTTACTCTCGAGGTCCCACTGAAGCTCTCTTT. Its protein product is CASSYSRGPTEALF.

About this clonotype itself: The DNA is left out, because the CDR3 cannot be placed on it with certainty; the CDR3 is given as TCRdb lists it. V gene TRBV10-3 combines with J gene TRBJ1-2. The CDR3 is 19 residues long, counting both termini. CDR1 is ENHRY, CDR2 SYGVKD, per germline. CDR3 in amino acids: CAISETDATNEKLFFGYTF.

There are many counts of this clonotype. V and J are TRBV12-3 or TRBV12-4 and TRBJ2-7; TRBD1 agrees at 8 bases. The CDR3 spans 15 residues. J was trimmed by 2 bases and V by 4 bases; bases with no gene match: 7. CDR3 amino acids: CASSWGDRLTYEQYF. In DNA, the CDR3 is TGTGCCAGCAGTTGGGGGGACAGGTTGACCTACGAGCAGTACTTC.

This clonotype was seen ten or more times. For the CDR3, the DNA is TGCAGTGCTAGTGGACCCGGGCAGGAGACCCAGTACTTC. Its translation: CSASGPGQETQYF. The chain recombines TRBV20-1 with TRBJ2-5; D remains unclear. In germline, CDR1 is DFQATT, CDR2 SNEGSKA (reference sequence). The CDR3 runs 13 residues. Trimming left V 3 bases short and J 5 bases short, with 13 bases between.

In its sample, this clonotype was seen once. The CDR3 end shows no conserved phenylalanine or tryptophan, and so a read error is likely. The DNA is omitted, as the CDR3 cannot be located on it reliably, and the CDR3 follows TCRdb's listing. The genes are TRBV9 and TRBJ1-4; TRBD1 is the table's D call, not checked against the DNA. The CDR3 length is 17 residues, termini included. Germline V gene lookup returns CDR1 SGDLS and CDR2 YYNGEE. The CDR3 loop reads CASSPSQGAVDQPPRLA.

On this clonotype itself: A junction end diverges from the germline sequence, so it may reflect a read error. The chain uses TRBV2 and TRBJ2-3; TRBD2 matches 10 bases. Germline loops: CDR1 SNHLY, CDR2 FYNNEI. The CDR3 contains 15 residues. The CDR3 DNA reads as TGTGCCAGCAACCGATTAGCGGGAGGAACAGTTACGCAGTATTTT. Translation gives CASNRLAGGTVTQYF.

In this sample, this clonotype turned up many times. The chain carries TRBV7-3 and TRBJ2-7; weak D call: TRBD1 (7 bases). Germline CDR1 SGHTA, CDR2 FQGTGA. The CDR3 length is 14 residues. With 2 bases removed from V and 6 bases from J, the gap between germline ends came to 14 bases. CDR3 sequence reads: CASSLYSQGGEQYF. The CDR3 region has the DNA TGTGCCAGCAGCTTATACTCCCAGGGGGGCGAGCAGTACTTC.

This clonotype was recorded at least ten times. The rearrangement links TRBV9 to TRBJ2-5, with D unclear. The CDR3 has 14 amino acids. Trimming pared 0 bases from V and 3 bases from J, leaving 9 bases between. The germline gives CDR1 SGDLS, CDR2 YYNGEE. CDR3 loop: CASSVGAAKETQYF. CDR3 DNA: TGTGCCAGCAGCGTAGGCGCGGCTAAAGAGACCCAGTACTTC.

The V and J genes are TRBV15 and TRBJ1-5, with a tentative D call TRBD1 (5 bases). The V gene's germline CDR1 is LNHNV and CDR2 YYDKDF (reference sequence). This CDR3 has 16 residues. V lost 3 bases and J lost 6, with 18 bases in between. This chain's CDR3 is CATSSLSQGYGQPQHF. CDR3 DNA: TGTGCCACCAGCAGTTTGTCCCAGGGTTACGGTCAGCCCCAGCATTTT.

The chain joins TRBV7-9 to TRBJ2-4; 7 bases agree with TRBD1. The trim removed 4 bases at V and 4 bases at J, leaving 4 bases unmatched. CDR1 and CDR2 from the germline V gene are SEHNR and FQNEAQ (reference sequence). CDR3 length equals 14 residues. The CDR3 sequence is CASSSPRGKNIQYF. CDR3 coding DNA: TGTGCCAGCAGCTCGCCCAGGGGGAAAAACATTCAGTACTTC.

The sample holds many counts of this clonotype. The chain carries TRBV5-1 and TRBJ2-2, with a weak D call TRBD1 (6 bases). CDR3 length: 17 residues. The germline V gene has CDR1 SGHRS and CDR2 YFSETQ. The V end was cut by 4 bases, the J end by 2 bases, with 18 bases between. CDR3 loop: CASSKGDTGINTGELFF. The CDR3 DNA follows: TGCGCCAGCAGCAAAGGGGATACAGGGATCAACACCGGGGAGCTGTTTTTT. Looking up the rest from reference TRBV5-1 and TRBJ2-2 gives the full variable domain: KAGVTQTPRYLIKTRGQQVTLSCSPISGHRSVSWYQQTPGQGLQFLFEYFSETQRNKGNFPGRFSGRQFSNSRSEMNVSTLELGDSALYLCASSKGDTGINTGELFFGEGSRLTVL.

As concerns this clonotype: An end of the junction does not agree with germline; a read error may underlie this. This chain connects TRBV7-9 to TRBJ1-2, with D unresolved. This CDR3 region has 12 residues. Germline assignment: CDR1 SEHNR and CDR2 FQNEAQ (reference sequence). Here the CDR3 reads CASSFGLNGCTF. The CDR3 region has the DNA TGTGCCAGCAGCTTCGGGTTAAATGGCTGCACCTTC.

In this sample, this clonotype turned up many times. This rearrangement joins TRBV12-3 or TRBV12-4 to TRBJ1-5; 8 positions match TRBD1. The CDR3 runs 15 residues. V lost 3 bases, J lost 2 bases, and 3 bases stayed unmatched. The DNA of the CDR3 is TGTGCCAGCAGTTTTCGACAGGGGCGCAATCAGCCCCAGCATTTT. Translated, it gives CASSFRQGRNQPQHF.

V and J are TRBV28 and TRBJ2-3; D unclear. The CDR3 covers 13 residues. Germline CDR1 MDHEN, CDR2 SYDVKM. Trimming shortened V by 11 bases and J by 2 bases, and 14 bases separated the two germline ends. CDR3 nucleotides: TGTGCCGTCCGGATGGGCACCACAGATACGCAGTATTTT. Its protein product is CAVRMGTTDTQYF.

A note on this clonotype: A much larger clone lies one base from this, so it may be a read error. No conserved phenylalanine or tryptophan is present at the end of the CDR3, so a read error is the likely explanation. The gene calls are TRBV5-1 and TRBJ2-3; TRBD2 matches at 8 bases. Germline CDR1 reads SGHRS; CDR2 reads YFSETQ. The V segment lost 6 bases and the J segment 3 bases; nucleotides outside the gene matches: 9. This CDR3 contains 15 residues. The DNA of the CDR3 is TGCGCCAGCAACCCGTCGGCTAGCGGGACAGATACGCAGTATCTT. Its protein product is CASNPSASGTDTQYL.

This clonotype was found many times. V gene TRBV6-6 combines with J gene TRBJ1-4, with TRBD1 identical over 7 bases. The CDR3 covers 15 residues. The ends lost 5 bases at V and 0 bases at J; junction bases unmatched: 3. CDR1 MNHNY and CDR2 SVGAGI come from the germline V gene (reference sequence). The CDR3 protein is CASSTGTATNEKLFF. CDR3 nucleotides: TGTGCCAGCAGTACCGGGACAGCAACTAATGAAAAACTGTTTTTT.

The chain carries TRBV20-1 and TRBJ2-7, with D perhaps TRBD1 (6 bases). The CDR3 spans 12 residues. Germline V CDR1 and CDR2: DFQATT, SNEGSKA (reference sequence). Trimming removed 2 bases from V and 6 bases from J, with 11 bases in between. The CDR3 nucleotides are TGCAGTGCTAGACCAGGGGTGACCGAGCAGTACTTC. Encoded protein: CSARPGVTEQYF.

The J gene is TRBJ1-5, the V gene TRBV6-6; D possibly corresponds to TRBD1 (5 bases). Germline V gene sequence: CDR1 MNHNY, CDR2 SVGAGI (reference sequence). Trimming left V 4 bases short and J 11 bases short, with 21 bases between. This CDR3 contains 15 residues. The CDR3 loop is CASSLGLAGQETQHF. The CDR3 bases are TGTGCCAGCAGTTTGGGACTAGCGGGCCAAGAGACCCAGCATTTT.

In regard to this clonotype: An end of the junction differs from the germline gene, which may be a read error. The chain has TRBV7-2 and TRBJ1-2; 9 nucleotides match TRBD1. Germline lookup yields CDR1 SGHTA and CDR2 FQGNSA. The CDR3 covers 17 residues. The CDR3 region has the DNA TGCGCCAGCAGCCTAAGGGACAGGGAAGGGACTAACTATGGCTACACCTTC. This codes for CASSLRDREGTNYGYTF.

A note on this clonotype: No conserved phenylalanine or tryptophan ends this CDR3, so it is likely a read error. The V gene is TRBV9, the J gene TRBJ1-5; no clear D. Germline V gene data show CDR1 as SGDLS and CDR2 as YYNGEE. V was clipped by 4 bases and J by 6 bases, with 17 bases between them. The CDR3 loop spans 15 amino acids. In DNA, the CDR3 is TGTGCCAGCAGCCGAGGTAGGCTCACACCTCAGCCCCAGCATCTT. It specifies CASSRGRLTPQPQHL.

This clonotype was recorded many times. Being one base from a much bigger clone, this may be a read error. The chain is built from TRBV7-8 and TRBJ2-5, with D maybe TRBD2 (5 bases). Per the germline V gene, CDR1 is SGHVS and CDR2 is FQNEAQ. The CDR3 is 16 residues long. The CDR3 nucleotides are TGTGCCAGCAGCTTTACGGTAGAAGGGCCTTGGGAGACCCAGCACTTC. Its protein product is CASSFTVEGPWETQHF.

Only one count was recorded for this clonotype. The rearrangement uses TRBV14 and TRBJ1-5; TRBD1 might be the D (5 bases). This CDR3 comprises 13 residues. V was pared by 3 bases and J by 4 bases, with 7 bases between. CDR1 is SGHDN and CDR2 is FVKESK in the germline V gene. The CDR3 loop is CASSQRGNQPQHF. As DNA, the CDR3 is TGTGCCAGCAGCCAGAGGGGAAATCAGCCCCAGCATTTT.

This clonotype was picked up one time. The CDR3, as DNA: TGCAGTGCTAGGCGGGACTTCAACTACGAGCAGTACTTC. This encodes CSARRDFNYEQYF. The rearrangement links TRBV20-1 to TRBJ2-7, with D maybe TRBD2 (6 bases). CDR1 and CDR2 (germline): DFQATT, SNEGSKA (reference sequence). Trimming took off 3 bases at V and 3 bases at J, with 12 bases between the two ends. The CDR3 runs 13 residues.

The gene calls are TRBV2 and TRBJ1-3; D possibly corresponds to TRBD1 (5 bases). The CDR3 is 15 residues long. Trimming pared 5 bases from V and 0 bases from J, leaving 11 bases between. Per germline, CDR1 SNHLY and CDR2 FYNNEI. The CDR3 is CASSKTVSSGNTIYF. The CDR3 DNA reads TGTGCCAGCAGTAAGACAGTGAGCTCTGGAAACACCATATATTTT.

CDR3 nucleotides: TGTGCCAGTGGACAGGGGGCGAGTCGGGGCTACACCTTC. Encoded protein: CASGQGASRGYTF. The chain links TRBV2 to TRBJ1-2, with 11 bases lining up with TRBD1. The germline V gene encodes CDR1 SNHLY and CDR2 FYNNEI. V was clipped by 9 bases and J by 8 bases; unmatched bases: 8. The CDR3 length is 13 residues.